These 16 T cell receptor beta chains were sequenced from one sample in a study of molecular identifiers for immune sequencing clone quantification. Using its own MiXCR run on the PCR reads, TCRdb lists one record per CDR3 protein. The repertoire consists of approximately 630,000 distinct CDR3 sequences, with 25% occurring once and the leading ten covering around 0.78%. Material: naive CD8+ T cells from blood, with Jurkat cell RNA spiked in. Subset given: FACS-sorted CD8+CD4-CCR7+CD45RA+ naive T cells. These receptors were taken from a human donor in good health. Some libraries in this study had Jurkat cell RNA spiked in.

This clonotype was observed at least ten times. The chain combines TRBV29-1 with TRBJ2-7; 7 bases are shared with TRBD2. The CDR3 has 14 residues. Germline assignment: CDR1 SQVTM and CDR2 ANQGSEA. J lost 3 bases, V lost 3 bases, and 8 bases had no gene match. The CDR3 is CSVEGVAGHYEQYF. CDR3 bases: TGCAGCGTTGAGGGGGTAGCGGGCCACTACGAGCAGTACTTC.

As regards this clonotype: A much larger clone is a single base away; this may be a read error. The V gene is TRBV7-9, the J gene TRBJ1-2; D might be TRBD1 (5 bases). Germline-derived CDR1 and CDR2 are SEHNR and FQNEAQ (reference sequence). V dropped 4 bases and J dropped 7 bases, with 16 bases sitting between them. This CDR3 contains 14 residues. The CDR3 DNA follows: TGTGCCAGCAGCTCCCGACAGTTATACTGTGGCTACACCTTC. Its protein product is CASSSRQLYCGYTF.

The CDR3 loop reads CASGQTGLSYEQYF. The CDR3 DNA sequence: TGTGCTAGTGGCCAAACGGGCCTTTCCTACGAGCAGTACTTC. The chain links TRBV12-5 to TRBJ2-7; no clear D. V lost 6 bases to trimming and J lost 1 base, with 13 bases between them. Germline CDR1 is LGHNT and CDR2 is FRNRAP. This CDR3 contains 14 residues.

Points on this clonotype: It may be a read error: a sequence one base away is much more abundant. The J gene is TRBJ2-3, the V gene TRBV2, with 12 bases identical to TRBD2. The CDR3 loop spans 17 amino acids. Germline values: CDR1 SNHLY, CDR2 FYNNEI. Trimming at V came to 3 bases and at J to 1 base, leaving 5 bases not matched to a gene. The CDR3 DNA reads as TGTGCCAGCAGTGAGACTAGCGGGAGACGGGGCACAGATACGCAGTATTTT. This gives the protein CASSETSGRRGTDTQYF.

J is TRBJ2-5 and V is TRBV28, with unresolved D. The CDR3 covers 16 residues. V lost 3 bases to trimming and J lost 2 bases, with 16 bases between them. Germline V gene sequence: CDR1 MDHEN, CDR2 SYDVKM. The CDR3 is CASSLWAGTLQETQYF. The CDR3 coding sequence is TGTGCCAGCAGTTTGTGGGCAGGCACCTTACAAGAGACCCAGTACTTC. The full variable domain, with the rest looked up from reference TRBV28 and TRBJ2-5, is DVKVTQSSRYLVKRTGEKVFLECVQDMDHENMFWYRQDPGLGLRLIYFSYDVKMKEKGDIPEGYSVSREKKERFSLILESASTNQTSMYLCASSLWAGTLQETQYFGPGTRLLVL.

With regard to this clonotype: This clone may be a read error of a much larger clone one base away. The chain carries TRBV6-5 and TRBJ2-7, with D unresolved. From germline, CDR1 is MNHEY and CDR2 SVGAGI. The CDR3 extends over 12 amino acids. Here the CDR3 reads CAGSPPSLEQYF. The CDR3 DNA reads TGTGCCGGCAGTCCCCCCTCCCTGGAGCAGTACTTC.

V and J are TRBV14 and TRBJ1-3, with D uncertain. Trimming stripped 0 bases from V and 2 bases from J, with 8 bases between. This CDR3 region has 15 residues. Germline V lookup: CDR1 SGHDN, CDR2 FVKESK. The CDR3 loop reads CASSQDRTTGNTIYF. The CDR3 DNA sequence: TGTGCCAGCAGCCAAGACCGGACTACTGGAAACACCATATATTTT.

Of note for this clonotype: A much larger clone sits a single nucleotide away, making a read error possible. CDR3 DNA sequence: TGTGCCAGCAGCTTAGTGTCTGGAGCTTTCTTT. Amino acids: CASSLVSGAFF. The J gene is TRBJ1-1, the V gene TRBV7-9; D not resolved. Germline loops: CDR1 SEHNR, CDR2 FQNEAQ (reference sequence). V lost 1 base and J lost 10, with 7 bases in between. This CDR3 contains 11 residues. The entire variable domain, with the rest obtained from reference TRBV7-9 and TRBJ1-1, is as follows: DTGVSQNPRHKITKRGQNVTFRCDPISEHNRLYWYRQTLGQGPEFLTYFQNEAQLEKSRLLSDRFSAERPKGSFSTLEIQRTEQGDSAMYLCASSLVSGAFFGQGTRLTVV.

Only a few counts were recorded for this clonotype. The genes are TRBV4-1 and TRBJ1-4, with D unclear. V was trimmed by 2 bases and J by 8 bases, leaving 12 bases between them. The CDR3 extends over 14 amino acids. Germline CDR1 reads MGHRA; CDR2 reads YSYEKL. The chain's CDR3 is CASSQTGISEKLFF. CDR3 sequence (DNA): TGCGCCAGCAGCCAAACCGGGATAAGCGAAAAACTGTTTTTT.

Concerning this clonotype itself: With a much larger clone just one base away, this may be a read error. This sequence joins TRBV4-1 and TRBJ1-5; D ambiguous. The V gene's germline CDR1 is MGHRA and CDR2 YSYEKL. The CDR3 length is 14 residues. The CDR3 sequence is CARSQDYRDQPQHF. As DNA, the CDR3 is TGCGCCAGGAGCCAAGATTATCGGGATCAGCCCCAGCATTTT.

This clonotype showed up just a few times. The chain combines TRBV7-9 with TRBJ2-2; D possibly corresponds to TRBD2 (6 bases). The germline CDR1 and CDR2 sequences are SEHNR and FQNEAQ (reference sequence). The CDR3 covers 16 residues. Trimming left V 4 bases short and J 5 bases short, with 17 bases between. The CDR3 DNA reads TGTGCCAGCAGCTCCATCGAGGCTAGCGCGACCGGGGAGCTGTTTTTT. This encodes CASSSIEASATGELFF.

This clonotype was seen a few times. One end of the junction varies from germline; a read error may be responsible. The chain is built from TRBV4-3 and TRBJ2-7, with D possibly TRBD1 on 5 matching bases. In germline, CDR1 is LGHNA, CDR2 YSLEER. There are 14 residues in the CDR3. The CDR3 coding sequence is TGCGTCAGCAGCCAGGGCAGCTGGACCTACGAGCAGTACTTC. Translating gives CVSSQGSWTYEQYF.

The V and J genes are TRBV4-1 and TRBJ2-7; no definite D call. V was shortened by 4 bases and J by 3 bases, with 13 bases between the two germline ends. In germline, CDR1 is MGHRA, CDR2 YSYEKL. The CDR3 extends over 14 amino acids. DNA of the CDR3: TGCGCCAGCAGCCTAGATGACCAAAACTACGAGCAGTACTTC. This sequence encodes CASSLDDQNYEQYF.

On this clonotype itself: With a much larger clone just one base away, this may be a read error. Here the CDR3 omits its conserved ending phenylalanine or tryptophan, so a read error is the likely source. The rearrangement links TRBV27 to TRBJ2-6; 7 nucleotides match TRBD1. The junction had 7 bases not matched to a gene; V was cut back by 8 bases and J by 0 bases. CDR1 and CDR2 (germline): MNHEY, SMNVEV (reference sequence). The CDR3 loop spans 16 amino acids. This CDR3 reads CASSGTESSGANVLTS. In DNA, the CDR3 is TGTGCCAGCTCCGGGACAGAGAGCTCTGGGGCCAACGTCCTGACTTCC.

The gene calls are TRBV7-9 and TRBJ1-1, with D uncertain. Trimming shortened V by 4 bases and J by 1 base, and 16 bases separated the two germline ends. The CDR3 consists of 16 residues. CDR1 and CDR2 from the germline V gene are SEHNR and FQNEAQ (reference sequence). CDR3 in DNA: TGTGCCAGCAGCTCTACTGTCGCCTTGAAGAACACTGAAGCTTTCTTT. Residues: CASSSTVALKNTEAFF.

As regards this clonotype: This may be a read error, as it is one base from a much larger clone. The genes are TRBV6-5 and TRBJ2-7, with TRBD2 identical over 10 bases. With 8 bases clipped from V and 2 bases from J, the junction kept 6 bases outside the gene matches. The CDR3 sequence is 14 residues long. Germline CDR1 is MNHEY and CDR2 is SVGAGI. CDR3 loop: CASGGLAETYEQYF. The CDR3 DNA sequence: TGTGCCAGCGGAGGACTAGCGGAGACCTACGAGCAGTACTTC.